The 7 T cell receptor beta chains in this list originate from one sample, sequenced in a study of cytomegalovirus exposure and HLA in healthy donors. With 60 Vbeta and 13 Jbeta primers, the PCR was carried out. The table came from immunoSEQ multiplex PCR; TCRdb's copy has only in-frame clones and leaves some out. The data contain about 93,000 clones, just over 75% of them singletons. The sequenced material came from PBMCs. The receptors come from a man in his thirties or forties in good health and CMV-seronegative.

The V and J genes are TRBV4-1 and TRBJ1-5; weak D call: TRBD1 (5 bases). V lost 0 bases to trimming and J lost 7 bases, with 13 bases between them. Germline CDR1 MGHRA, CDR2 YSYEKL. The CDR3 has 15 residues. The CDR3 loop reads CASSQDTKGAQPQHF. The CDR3, as DNA: TGCGCCAGCAGCCAAGATACGAAAGGGGCCCAGCCCCAGCATTTT.

This sequence joins TRBV10-3 and TRBJ2-2; D possibly corresponds to TRBD1 (5 bases). CDR1 ENHRY and CDR2 SYGVKD come from the germline V gene. This CDR3 spans 13 amino acids. Trimming left V 4 bases short and J 5 bases short, with 8 bases between. Written as DNA, the CDR3 is TGTGCCATCAGTGTACAGGTTACCGGGGAGCTGTTTTTT. Amino acids: CAISVQVTGELFF.

The chain couples TRBV11-3 to TRBJ2-1; D might be TRBD2 (5 bases). The V gene lost 6 bases and the J gene lost 8 bases, with 23 bases spanning the gap. The CDR3 extends over 16 amino acids. CDR1 and CDR2 from the germline V gene are SGHNT and YENEEA. Here the CDR3 reads CASSHARDDFGDEQFF. The DNA for the CDR3 is TGTGCCAGCAGTCATGCCCGGGATGACTTTGGGGATGAGCAGTTCTTC.

V and J are TRBV19 and TRBJ1-5, with a weak D call TRBD1 (6 bases). The CDR3 has 14 residues. Trimming cost V 7 bases and J 3 bases, with 13 bases left between them. The germline V gene has CDR1 LNHDA and CDR2 SQIVND (reference sequence). In DNA, the CDR3 is TGTGCCAGTACCCGCAGGGGCATCAATCAGCCCCAGCATTTT. It specifies CASTRRGINQPQHF.

This sequence joins TRBV5-1 and TRBJ1-2, with D possibly matching TRBD1 (6 bases). Deletions cut 2 bases from V and 7 bases from J, with 12 bases between. The CDR3 has 13 residues. Germline-derived CDR1 and CDR2 are SGHRS and YFSETQ. The CDR3 sequence is CASSFLGQSGYTF. CDR3 sequence (DNA): TGCGCCAGCAGCTTCCTAGGACAGAGTGGCTACACCTTC.

V and J are TRBV5-1 and TRBJ2-3; 7 bases are a match to TRBD2. With 0 bases clipped from V and 6 bases from J, the junction kept 10 bases outside the gene matches. CDR3 size: 16 residues. Germline CDR1 reads SGHRS; CDR2 reads YFSETQ. The CDR3 region is CASSLATSPRLDTQYF. For the CDR3, the DNA is TGCGCCAGCAGCTTGGCGACTAGCCCACGTTTGGATACGCAGTATTTT.

The chain is built from TRBV4-1 and TRBJ2-5; 7 bases align to TRBD2. This CDR3 is built from 16 residues. Germline assignment: CDR1 MGHRA and CDR2 YSYEKL. The V and J ends lost 2 bases and 7 bases, in that order; junction bases with no gene match: 13. The DNA for the CDR3 is TGCGCCAGCAGCCAAAGAAGCGGGGAGCCCTTAGGGACCCAGTACTTC. Protein sequence: CASSQRSGEPLGTQYF.